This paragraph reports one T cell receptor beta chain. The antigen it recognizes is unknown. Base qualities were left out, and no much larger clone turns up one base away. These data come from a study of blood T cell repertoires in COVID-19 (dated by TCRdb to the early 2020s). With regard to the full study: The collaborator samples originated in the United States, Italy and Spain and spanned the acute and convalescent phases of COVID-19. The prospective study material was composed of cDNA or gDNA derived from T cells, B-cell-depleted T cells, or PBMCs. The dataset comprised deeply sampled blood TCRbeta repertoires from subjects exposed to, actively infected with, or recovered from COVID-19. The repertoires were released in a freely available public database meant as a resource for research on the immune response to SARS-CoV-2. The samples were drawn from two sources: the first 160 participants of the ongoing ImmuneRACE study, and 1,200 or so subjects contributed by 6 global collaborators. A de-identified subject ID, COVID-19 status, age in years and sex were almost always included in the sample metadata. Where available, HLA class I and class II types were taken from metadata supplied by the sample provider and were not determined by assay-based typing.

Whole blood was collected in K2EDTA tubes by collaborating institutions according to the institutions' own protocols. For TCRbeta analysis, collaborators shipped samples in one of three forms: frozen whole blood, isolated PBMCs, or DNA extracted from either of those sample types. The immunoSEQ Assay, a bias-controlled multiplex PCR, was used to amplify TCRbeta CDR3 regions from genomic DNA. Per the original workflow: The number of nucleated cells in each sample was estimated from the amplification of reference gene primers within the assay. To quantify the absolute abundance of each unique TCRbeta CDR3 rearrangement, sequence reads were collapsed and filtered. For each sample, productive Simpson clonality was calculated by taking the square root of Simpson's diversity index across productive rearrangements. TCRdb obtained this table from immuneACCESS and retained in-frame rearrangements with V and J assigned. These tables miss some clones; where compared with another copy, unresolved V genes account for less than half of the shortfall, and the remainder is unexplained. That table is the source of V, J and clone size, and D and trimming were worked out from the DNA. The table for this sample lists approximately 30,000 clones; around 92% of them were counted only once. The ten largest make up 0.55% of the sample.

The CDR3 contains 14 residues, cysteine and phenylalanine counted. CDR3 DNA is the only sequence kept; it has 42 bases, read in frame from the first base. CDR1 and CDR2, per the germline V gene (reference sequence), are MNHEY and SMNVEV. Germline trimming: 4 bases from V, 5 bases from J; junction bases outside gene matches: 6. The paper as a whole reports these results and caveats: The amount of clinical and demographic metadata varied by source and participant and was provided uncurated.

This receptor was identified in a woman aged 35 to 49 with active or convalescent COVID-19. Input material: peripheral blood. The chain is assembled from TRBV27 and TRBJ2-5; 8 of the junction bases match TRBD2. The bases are TGTGCCAGCAGTTCAGCGGGGGAGGTGGAGACCCAGTACTTC. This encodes CASSSAGEVETQYF.